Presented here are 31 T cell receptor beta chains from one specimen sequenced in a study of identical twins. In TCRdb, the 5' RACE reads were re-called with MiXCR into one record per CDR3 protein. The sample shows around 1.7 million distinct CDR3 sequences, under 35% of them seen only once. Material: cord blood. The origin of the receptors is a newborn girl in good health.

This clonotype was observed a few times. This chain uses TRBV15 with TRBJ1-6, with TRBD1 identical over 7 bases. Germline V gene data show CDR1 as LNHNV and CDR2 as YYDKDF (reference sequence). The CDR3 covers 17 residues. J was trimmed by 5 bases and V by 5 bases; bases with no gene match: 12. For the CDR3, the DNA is TGTGCCACCAGCCGCCGACTTTCGACAGGGAATAATTCACCCCTCCACTTT. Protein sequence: CATSRRLSTGNNSPLHF.

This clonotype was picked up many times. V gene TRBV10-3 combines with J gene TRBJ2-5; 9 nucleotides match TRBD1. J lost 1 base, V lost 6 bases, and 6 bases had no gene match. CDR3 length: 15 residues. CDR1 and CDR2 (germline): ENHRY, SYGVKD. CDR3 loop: CAIREPGQGQETQYF. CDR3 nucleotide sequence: TGTGCCATCAGGGAACCGGGACAGGGCCAAGAGACCCAGTACTTC.

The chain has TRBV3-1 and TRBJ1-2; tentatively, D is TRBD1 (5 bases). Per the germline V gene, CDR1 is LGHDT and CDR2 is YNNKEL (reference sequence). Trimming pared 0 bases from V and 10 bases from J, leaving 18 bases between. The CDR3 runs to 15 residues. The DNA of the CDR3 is TGTGCCAGCAGCCAAGATAGGAGCGGGACCAGCGCCTACACCTTC. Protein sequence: CASSQDRSGTSAYTF.

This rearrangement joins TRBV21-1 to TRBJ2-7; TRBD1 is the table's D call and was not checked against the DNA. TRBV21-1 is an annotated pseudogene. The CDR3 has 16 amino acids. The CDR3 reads CASSPITGSYSYEQYF. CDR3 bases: TGTGCCAGCAGCCCAATAACAGGGAGCTACTCCTACGAGCAGTACTTC.

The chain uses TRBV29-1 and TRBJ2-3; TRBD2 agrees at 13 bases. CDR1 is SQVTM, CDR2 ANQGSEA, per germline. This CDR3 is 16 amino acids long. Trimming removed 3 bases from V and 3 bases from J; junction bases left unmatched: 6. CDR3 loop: CSVETSGRRRTDTQYF. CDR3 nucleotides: TGCAGCGTTGAGACTAGCGGGAGGAGGAGGACAGATACGCAGTATTTT.

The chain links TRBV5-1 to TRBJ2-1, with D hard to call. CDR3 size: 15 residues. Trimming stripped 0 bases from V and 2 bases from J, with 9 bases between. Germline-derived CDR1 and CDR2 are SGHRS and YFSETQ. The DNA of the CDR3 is TGCGCCAGCAGCTTGGCACCTAGAACCTACAATGAGCAGTTCTTC. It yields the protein CASSLAPRTYNEQFF.

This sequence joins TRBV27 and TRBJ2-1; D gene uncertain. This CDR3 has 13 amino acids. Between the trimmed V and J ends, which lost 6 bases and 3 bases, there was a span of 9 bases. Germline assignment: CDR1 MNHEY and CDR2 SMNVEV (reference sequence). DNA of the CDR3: TGTGCCAGCAGAAAGGACGGCTACAATGAGCAGTTCTTC. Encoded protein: CASRKDGYNEQFF.

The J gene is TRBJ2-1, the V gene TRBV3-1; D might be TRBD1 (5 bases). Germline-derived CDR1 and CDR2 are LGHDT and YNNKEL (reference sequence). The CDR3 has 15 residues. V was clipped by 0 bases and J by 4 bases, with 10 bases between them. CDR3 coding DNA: TGTGCCAGCAGCCAAGATGAAGGGGTTTACAATGAGCAGTTCTTC. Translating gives CASSQDEGVYNEQFF.

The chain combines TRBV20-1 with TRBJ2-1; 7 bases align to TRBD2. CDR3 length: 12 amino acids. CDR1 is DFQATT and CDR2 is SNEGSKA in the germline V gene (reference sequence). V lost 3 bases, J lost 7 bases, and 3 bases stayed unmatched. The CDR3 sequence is CSASREANEQFF. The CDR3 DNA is TGCAGTGCTAGCCGGGAGGCGAATGAGCAGTTCTTC.

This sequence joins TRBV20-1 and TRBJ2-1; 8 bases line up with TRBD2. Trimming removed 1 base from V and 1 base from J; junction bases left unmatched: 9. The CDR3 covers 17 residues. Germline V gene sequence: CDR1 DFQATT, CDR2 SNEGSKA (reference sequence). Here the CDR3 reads CSARGSGSGGSYNEQFF. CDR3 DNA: TGCAGTGCTAGAGGGAGCGGGAGCGGTGGGTCCTACAATGAGCAGTTCTTC.

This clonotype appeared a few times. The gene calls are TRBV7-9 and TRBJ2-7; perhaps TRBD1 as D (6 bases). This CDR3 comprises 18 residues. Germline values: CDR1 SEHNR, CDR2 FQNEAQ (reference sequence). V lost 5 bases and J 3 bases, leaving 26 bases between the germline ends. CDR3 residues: CASSRYSGTRGPSYEQYF. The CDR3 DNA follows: TGTGCCAGCAGCAGGTATTCCGGGACAAGGGGCCCTAGCTACGAGCAGTACTTC. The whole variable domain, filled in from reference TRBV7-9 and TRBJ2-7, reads DTGVSQNPRHKITKRGQNVTFRCDPISEHNRLYWYRQTLGQGPEFLTYFQNEAQLEKSRLLSDRFSAERPKGSFSTLEIQRTEQGDSAMYLCASSRYSGTRGPSYEQYFGPGTRLTVT.

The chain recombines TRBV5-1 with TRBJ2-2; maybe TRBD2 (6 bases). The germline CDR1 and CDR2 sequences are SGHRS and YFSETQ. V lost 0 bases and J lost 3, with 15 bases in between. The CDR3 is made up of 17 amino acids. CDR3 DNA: TGCGCCAGCAGCTTGGGGAAGGATAGCGGTTACACCGGGGAGCTGTTTTTT. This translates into CASSLGKDSGYTGELFF.

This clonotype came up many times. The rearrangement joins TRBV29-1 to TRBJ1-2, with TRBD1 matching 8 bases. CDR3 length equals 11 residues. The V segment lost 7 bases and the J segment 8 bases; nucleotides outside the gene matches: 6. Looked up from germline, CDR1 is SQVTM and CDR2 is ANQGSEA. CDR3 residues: CSAQGAEGYTF. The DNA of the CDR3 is TGCAGCGCTCAGGGGGCAGAGGGCTACACCTTC.

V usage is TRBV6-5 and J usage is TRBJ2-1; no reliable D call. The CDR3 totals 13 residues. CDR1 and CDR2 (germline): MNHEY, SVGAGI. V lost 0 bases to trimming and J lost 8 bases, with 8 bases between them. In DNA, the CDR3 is TGTGCCAGCAGTTACTCCGGAAGGGATGAGCAGTTCTTC. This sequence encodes CASSYSGRDEQFF.

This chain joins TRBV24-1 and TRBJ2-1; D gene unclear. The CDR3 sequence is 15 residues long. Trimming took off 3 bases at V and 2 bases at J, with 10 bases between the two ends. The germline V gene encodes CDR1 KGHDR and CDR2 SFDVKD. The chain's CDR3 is CATSDPTDTYNEQFF. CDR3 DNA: TGTGCCACCAGTGATCCCACTGACACCTACAATGAGCAGTTCTTC.

The CDR3 reads CASSESGRENTGELFF. The CDR3 DNA is TGCGCCAGCAGTGAGTCTGGCAGGGAGAACACCGGGGAGCTGTTTTTT. The V and J genes are TRBV10-1 and TRBJ2-2; D may be TRBD1 (5 bases). Germline V gene data show CDR1 as WNHNN and CDR2 as SYGVQD (reference sequence). V was shortened by 0 bases and J by 1 base, with 9 bases between the two germline ends. The CDR3 runs 16 residues.

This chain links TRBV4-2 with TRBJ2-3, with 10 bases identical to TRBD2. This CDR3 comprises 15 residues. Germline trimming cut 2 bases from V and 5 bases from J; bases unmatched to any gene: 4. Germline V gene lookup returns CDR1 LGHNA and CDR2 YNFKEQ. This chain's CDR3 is CASSQQSSGRDTQYF. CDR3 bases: TGTGCCAGCAGCCAACAATCTAGCGGGAGAGATACGCAGTATTTT.

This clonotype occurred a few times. The CDR3 loop is CASSQKWGLGTEAFF. CDR3 in DNA: TGTGCCAGCAGCCAAAAATGGGGATTGGGAACTGAAGCTTTCTTT. V usage is TRBV3-1 and J usage is TRBJ1-1, with D hard to call. V was cut by 2 bases and J by 5 bases, with 15 bases left in between. CDR3 size: 15 residues. Germline V CDR1 and CDR2: LGHDT, YNNKEL (reference sequence).

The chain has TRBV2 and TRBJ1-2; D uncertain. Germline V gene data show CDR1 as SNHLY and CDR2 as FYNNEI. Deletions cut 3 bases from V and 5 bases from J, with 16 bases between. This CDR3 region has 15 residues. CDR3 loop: CASSDLREGPYGYTF. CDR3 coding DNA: TGTGCCAGCAGTGATCTGCGGGAAGGTCCATATGGCTACACCTTC.

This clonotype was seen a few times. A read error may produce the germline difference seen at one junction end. CDR3 loop: CASSQLAGNTGELFF. CDR3 nucleotides: TGTGCCAGCAGTCAACTAGCGGGCAACACCGGGGAGCTGTTTTTT. The chain employs TRBV4-1 and TRBJ2-2; 9 bases align to TRBD2. CDR1 MGHRA and CDR2 YSYEKL come from the germline V gene. This CDR3 contains 15 residues.

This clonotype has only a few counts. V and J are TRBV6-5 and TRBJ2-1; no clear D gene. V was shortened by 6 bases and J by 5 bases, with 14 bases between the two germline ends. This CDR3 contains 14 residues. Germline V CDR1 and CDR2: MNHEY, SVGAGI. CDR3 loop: CASRKRTEDNEQFF. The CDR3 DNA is TGTGCCAGCAGGAAGCGTACAGAGGACAATGAGCAGTTCTTC.

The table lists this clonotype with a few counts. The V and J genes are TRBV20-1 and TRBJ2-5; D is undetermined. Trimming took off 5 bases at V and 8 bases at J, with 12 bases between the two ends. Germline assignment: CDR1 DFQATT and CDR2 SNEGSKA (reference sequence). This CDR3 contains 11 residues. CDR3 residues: CSAAHPGTQYF. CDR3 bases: TGCAGTGCTGCCCACCCCGGAACCCAGTACTTC.

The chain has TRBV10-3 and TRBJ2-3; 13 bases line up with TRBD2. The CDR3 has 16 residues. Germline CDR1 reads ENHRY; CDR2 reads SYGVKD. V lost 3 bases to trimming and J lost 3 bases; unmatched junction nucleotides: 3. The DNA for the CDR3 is TGTGCCATCAGTGACCCGACTAGCGGGAGGACAGATACGCAGTATTTT. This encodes CAISDPTSGRTDTQYF.

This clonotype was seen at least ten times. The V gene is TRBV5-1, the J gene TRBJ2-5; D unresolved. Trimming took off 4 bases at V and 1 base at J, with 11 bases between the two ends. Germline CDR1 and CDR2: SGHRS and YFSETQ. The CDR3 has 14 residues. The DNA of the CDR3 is TGCGCCAGCAGCGTCGGACGATCCCAAGAGACCCAGTACTTC. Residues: CASSVGRSQETQYF.

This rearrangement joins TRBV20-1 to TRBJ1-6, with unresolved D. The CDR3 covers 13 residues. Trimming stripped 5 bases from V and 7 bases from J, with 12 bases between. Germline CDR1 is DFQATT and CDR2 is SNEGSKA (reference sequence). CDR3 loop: CSACDRGNSPLHF. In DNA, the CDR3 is TGCAGTGCTTGTGACCGTGGGAATTCACCCCTCCACTTT.

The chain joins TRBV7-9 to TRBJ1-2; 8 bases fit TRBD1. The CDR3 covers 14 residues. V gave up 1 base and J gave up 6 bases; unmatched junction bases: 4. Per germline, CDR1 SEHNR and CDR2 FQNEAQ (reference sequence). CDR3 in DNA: TGTGCCAGCAGCTTAGGGACAGGGAGGAATGGCTACACCTTC. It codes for CASSLGTGRNGYTF.

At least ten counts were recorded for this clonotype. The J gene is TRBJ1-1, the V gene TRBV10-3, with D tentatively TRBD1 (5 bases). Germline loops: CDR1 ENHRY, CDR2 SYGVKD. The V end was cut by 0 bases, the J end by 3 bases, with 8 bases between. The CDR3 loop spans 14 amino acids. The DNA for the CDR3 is TGTGCCATCAGTGAGTCGAAGACAGACACTGAAGCTTTCTTT. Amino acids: CAISESKTDTEAFF.

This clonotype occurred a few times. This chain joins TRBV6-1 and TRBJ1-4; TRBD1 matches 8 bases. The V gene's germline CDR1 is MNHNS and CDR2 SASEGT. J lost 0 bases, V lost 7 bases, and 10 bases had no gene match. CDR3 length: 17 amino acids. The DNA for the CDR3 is TGTGCCAGCACCACAGGGACAGGTCTTGCAACTAATGAAAAACTGTTTTTT. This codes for CASTTGTGLATNEKLFF.

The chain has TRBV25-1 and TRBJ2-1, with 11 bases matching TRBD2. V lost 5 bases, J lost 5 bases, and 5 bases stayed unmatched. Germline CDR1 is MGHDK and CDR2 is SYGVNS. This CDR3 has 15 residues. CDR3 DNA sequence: TGTGCCAGCAGTACCGGGACTAGCGGCGACAATGAGCAGTTCTTC. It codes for CASSTGTSGDNEQFF.

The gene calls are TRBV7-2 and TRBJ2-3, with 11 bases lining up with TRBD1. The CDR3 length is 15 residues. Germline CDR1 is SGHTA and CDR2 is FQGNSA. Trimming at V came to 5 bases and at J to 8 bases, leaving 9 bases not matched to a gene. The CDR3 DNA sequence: TGTGCCAGCAGCGAGCGGGACAGGGGGGCAGGTACGCAGTATTTT. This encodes CASSERDRGAGTQYF.

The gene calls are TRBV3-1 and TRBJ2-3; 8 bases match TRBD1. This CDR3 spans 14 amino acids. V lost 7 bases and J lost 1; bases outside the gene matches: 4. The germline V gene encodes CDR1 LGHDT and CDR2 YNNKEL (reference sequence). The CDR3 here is CASKLTGGTDTQYF. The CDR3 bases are TGTGCCAGCAAGTTGACAGGGGGCACAGATACGCAGTATTTT.